The rows below give T cell receptor beta chains drawn from one sample of a study of blood T cell repertoires in COVID-19. Assay: immunoSEQ multiplex PCR; the TCRdb copy retains only in-frame clones and omits some. Found here are about 150,000 clones, roughly 84% of them singletons; the top ten hold under 12%. Sequencing was carried out using peripheral blood. Receptors were obtained from a woman older than 75 with active or convalescent COVID-19. Each CDR3 is given with its conserved first and last residue. A clone size is listed for some rows: how often the clone was seen (once, few, many), or a class if it is expanded.

TRBJ1-2 TRBV7-2 NA CASSLNSWRSDNYGYTF
TRBJ2-7 TRBV7-8 NA CASSLTGGLAGGFGYEQYF
TRBJ1-2 TRBV6-5 NA CASSYSADYYGYTF
TRBJ2-3 TRBV6-6 NA CASSYRPSEGGQYF
TRBJ1-2 TRBV25-1 NA CASSEGGSDYGYTF
TRBJ2-1 TRBV28 many CASSLGGSSYNEQFF
TRBJ2-1 TRBV19 NA CASSIQPGRNEQFF
TRBJ2-5 TRBV9 once CASSTGLAGVETQYF
TRBJ1-1 TRBV5-6 few CASSLYGVRWTEAFF
TRBJ2-5 TRBV6-5 NA CASSYLSAGTQYF
TRBJ1-3 TRBV28 NA CASSLPGNTIYF
TRBJ1-2 TRBV30 once CACRIGTAHGSDGYTF
TRBJ2-1 TRBV4-2 NA CASSQNPTSGRRNEQFF
TRBJ2-7 TRBV5-7 once CASSFEAYEQYF
TRBJ1-1 TRBV19 NA CASSIWAGAGWNTEAFF
TRBJ2-2 TRBV19 NA CASSSPGGANTGELFF
TRBJ2-5 TRBV3-1/TRBV3-2 NA CASSQDLASQETQYF
TRBJ1-2 TRBV28 NA CASSSLTGGYTF
TRBJ2-3 TRBV5-4 once CASSDGTSGIGDTQYF
TRBJ1-4 TRBV27 NA CASSLFGQFPATNEKLFF
TRBJ1-2 TRBV28 NA CASSGTGGKNYGYTF
TRBJ1-2 TRBV7-9 NA CASTLGGLFYGYTF
TRBJ1-3 TRBV30 NA CAWTKTPGLGGNTIYF
TRBJ1-5 TRBV28 NA CASRQGDRSNQPQHF
TRBJ1-1 TRBV5-1 NA CASTPENMNTEAFF
TRBJ1-2 TRBV30 NA CAWSGGITGLPLRGYTF
TRBJ1-5 TRBV19 NA CASSSMAGRHF
TRBJ2-1 TRBV5-1 once CASSLGGAINFNEQFF
TRBJ2-1 TRBV9 NA CASSVGGVGTSGYNEQFF
TRBJ1-5 TRBV2 NA CASSADREGNQPQHF
TRBJ2-7 TRBV7-8 NA CASSSTGLAGVGAYEQYF
TRBJ2-1 TRBV6-1 NA CASSDDYLPYNEQFF
TRBJ1-6 TRBV5-5 NA CASSTGFDSPLHF
TRBJ1-2 TRBV5-6 NA CASSFQGRDYGYTF
TRBJ1-2 TRBV10-3 NA CAINPRAAHTF
TRBJ2-5 TRBV2 NA CASKRGMAGETQYF
TRBJ2-7 TRBV19 NA CASSMDGTEVYEQYF
TRBJ1-3 TRBV19 few CASSMRSGGAGNTIYF
TRBJ1-5 TRBV2 NA CASGLNQPQHF
TRBJ2-2 TRBV2 NA CASTQGPRRTGELFF
TRBJ2-1 TRBV5-4 few CASSLNRVKYEQFF
TRBJ2-7 TRBV28 NA CASSLAGVSYEQYF
TRBJ2-5 TRBV6-6 once CASSYSTSGETQYF
TRBJ1-2 TRBV15 few CATSRDSRTGIGYTF
TRBJ2-7 TRBV5-1 few CASSFTSFWYEQYF
TRBJ1-2 TRBV19 NA CASTPGTTAWYGYTF
TRBJ2-3 TRBV6-2/TRBV6-3 NA CASSYSPSSTDTQYF
TRBJ2-5 TRBV2 NA CASKGGETQYF
TRBJ2-3 TRBV3-1/TRBV3-2 once CASSPPPGSKAPDTQYF
TRBJ1-5 TRBV28 NA CASSSLRGNQPQHF
TRBJ1-2 TRBV2 NA CASKGLDYGYTF
TRBJ2-7 TRBV10-1 NA CASSELQGQYYEQYF